A selection of T cell receptor beta chains follows, all from one sample in a study of shared clonotypes between healthy human individuals. Sequencing used immunoSEQ multiplex PCR; TCRdb keeps in-frame clones, though not all of them. The repertoire holds 550,000 to 800,000 clones, with roughly 88% as singletons. The sample consisted of memory CD8+ T cells from PBMCs. These receptors all come from a man aged 18 to 29 in good health. Some clones in this sample may be carry-over from other donors' samples. Each CDR3 is given with its conserved first and last residue. A D gene is named only where the DNA matches it firmly. Not all rows give a size; the values are once, few, many and, for expanded clones, a class.

TRBD2 | TRBJ2-1 | . | TRBV6-6 | TGTGCCAGCAGTTACGTTGCGGGAGGAGACAATGAGCAGTTCTTC | CASSYVAGGDNEQFF
. | TRBJ2-7 | . | TRBV4-3 | TGCGCCAGCAGCCAAGATCGGCAGTCATTCTCCTACGAGCAGTACTTC | CASSQDRQSFSYEQYF
. | TRBJ2-7 | . | TRBV5-5 | TGTGCCAGCAGCTCAGGACTTTTCTACGAGCAGTACTTC | CASSSGLFYEQYF
. | TRBJ2-2 | . | TRBV19 | TGTGCCAGTAGTGACCTCAACGCGAAGCTGTTTTTT | CASSDLNAKLFF
TRBD1 | TRBJ2-3 | . | TRBV7-9 | TGTGCCAGCAGCTTGGGGACAGGGGGCAGGGGTACGCAGTATTTT | CASSLGTGGRGTQYF
. | TRBJ1-1 | . | TRBV10-3 | TGTGCCATCAGGGCCGCCGGGGGGAACACTGAAGCTTTCTTT | CAIRAAGGNTEAFF
. | TRBJ2-1 | . | TRBV15 | TGTGCCACCAGCAGAGATGGCGGGGCTCGACACAATGAGCAGTTCTTC | CATSRDGGARHNEQFF
TRBD1 | TRBJ2-2 | . | TRBV6-1 | TGTGCCAGCAGTCTACACAGGGGAGCCACCGGGGAGCTGTTTTTT | CASSLHRGATGELFF
. | TRBJ2-7 | . | TRBV29-1 | TGCAGCGTTGAAGATCATGAGAACTACGAGCAGTACTTC | CSVEDHENYEQYF
. | TRBJ2-6 | . | TRBV9 | TGTGCCAGCGGAAGGGGGGCCAACGTCCTGACTTTC | CASGRGANVLTF
. | TRBJ2-3 | . | TRBV7-2 | TGTGCCAGCAGCGATCGCCGCTGGGATACGCAGTATTTT | CASSDRRWDTQYF
TRBD1 | TRBJ2-7 | . | TRBV4-1 | TGCGCCAGCAGCCCGGGACAGGCGAACTACGAGCAGTACTTC | CASSPGQANYEQYF
. | TRBJ2-3 | once | TRBV28 | TGTGCCAGCAGTCAGACTGCTGGTGGCACAGATACGCAGTATTTT | CASSQTAGGTDTQYF
TRBD2 | TRBJ2-1 | . | TRBV27 | TGTGCCAGCAGTCCTCGGACTAGCATGAGGAATGAGCAGTTCTTC | CASSPRTSMRNEQFF
TRBD2 | TRBJ2-3 | . | TRBV5-6 | TGTGCCAGCAGCTGGACTAGGGCAGATACGCAGTATTTT | CASSWTRADTQYF
. | TRBJ2-7 | . | TRBV2 | TGTGCCAGCACTCCGGGCTGGGCAGGGATCTTAAGAGAGCAGTACTTC | CASTPGWAGILREQYF
TRBD1 | TRBJ2-5 | . | TRBV7-8 | TGTGCCAGCAGCTTAGGAGACAGGGGGCGCCGAGAGACCCAGTACTTC | CASSLGDRGRRETQYF
. | TRBJ1-2 | . | TRBV28 | TGTGCCAGCAGTTATGTCAACAGGGCTAACTATGGCTACACCTTC | CASSYVNRANYGYTF
. | TRBJ1-4 | . | TRBV2 | TGTGCCAGCAGAAGGTGGGTTTCGTCGAATGAAAAACTGTTTTTT | CASRRWVSSNEKLFF
. | TRBJ2-5 | . | TRBV7-9 | TGTGCCAGCAGCCAGTTCAGGGGAATCCAAGAGACCCAGTACTTC | CASSQFRGIQETQYF
. | TRBJ1-1 | few | TRBV15 | TGTGCCACCAGCAGAGGGGAGTTCACTGAAGCTTTCTTT | CATSRGEFTEAFF
. | TRBJ2-7 | . | TRBV5-1 | TGCGCCAGCAGCTTTGACAGCTACACCTCCTACGAGCAGTACTTC | CASSFDSYTSYEQYF
. | TRBJ1-5 | . | TRBV6-6 | TGTGCCAGCAGTCGGCCGGGGACAAATCAGCCCCAGCATTTT | CASSRPGTNQPQHF
TRBD2 | TRBJ2-1 | . | TRBV4-3 | TGCGCCAGCAGCGGGAGGGAGGGCCTTAATGAGCAGTTCTTC | CASSGREGLNEQFF
TRBD2 | TRBJ2-1 | . | TRBV29-1 | TGCAGCGTTCATCCTAGCGGGAACTATGAGCAGTTCTTC | CSVHPSGNYEQFF
TRBD2 | TRBJ2-6 | . | TRBV4-1 | TGCGCCAGCAGCGCCACCCCAAGCGGGAGGCGGGGGGCCAACGTCCTGACTTTC | CASSATPSGRRGANVLTF
. | TRBJ2-6 | . | TRBV27 | TGTGCCAGCAGTTTAAGTGGTGGGGCCAACGTCCTGACTTTC | CASSLSGGANVLTF
. | TRBJ2-6 | . | TRBV6-5 | TGTGCCAGCAGCCCCTTCCGGGGGGCCAACGTCCTGACTTTC | CASSPFRGANVLTF
TRBD2 | TRBJ2-1 | . | TRBV4-1 | TGCGCCAGCAGCCGCGGGACTAGCGGATCCAATGAGCAGTTCTTC | CASSRGTSGSNEQFF
. | TRBJ1-5 | . | TRBV28 | TGTGCCACGCACGAACGGACGGACTTTAGCAATCAGCCCCAGCATTTT | CATHERTDFSNQPQHF
. | TRBJ2-3 | once | TRBV10-2 | TGCGCCAGCAGGCCGGGCAGTACAGATACGCAGTATTTT | CASRPGSTDTQYF
. | TRBJ1-1 | . | TRBV14 | TGTGCCAGCAGCCAGAGAGGGGTGTGGAACACTGAAGCTTTCTTT | CASSQRGVWNTEAFF
TRBD2 | TRBJ2-7 | once | TRBV9 | TGTGCCAGCAGCGTAGAGAGTAGGATAGCGGGATTTGACGAGCAGTACTTC | CASSVESRIAGFDEQYF
. | TRBJ1-6 | once | TRBV27 | TGTGCCAGCAGTTTATATGGTGGGTCCGAGTATAATTCACCCCTCCACTTT | CASSLYGGSEYNSPLHF
TRBD1 | TRBJ1-3 | . | TRBV13 | TGTGCCAGCAGCTGGGGGACAGGGGGAGGAGGAAACACCATATATTTT | CASSWGTGGGGNTIYF
. | TRBJ1-1 | . | TRBV19 | TGTGCCAGTACCCCCGGACAGAGAAACACTGAAGCTTTCTTT | CASTPGQRNTEAFF
. | TRBJ2-1 | . | TRBV15 | TGTGCCACCAGCAGAGTAGGGCAGGGAAAGGGGAATGAGCAGTTCTTC | CATSRVGQGKGNEQFF
. | TRBJ2-1 | . | TRBV19 | TGTGCCAGTAGTATCCGCACGGTGATAGATGAGCAGTTCTTC | CASSIRTVIDEQFF
. | TRBJ1-4 | few | TRBV7-9 | TGTGCCAGCAGCCCTACGAAGGCATTATACGAAAAACTGTTTTTT | CASSPTKALYEKLFF
TRBD1 | TRBJ1-1 | once | TRBV28 | TGTGCCAGCAGTTTATTGAGGGGGCAGAGGGGGAACACTGAAGCTTTCTTT | CASSLLRGQRGNTEAFF
TRBD1 | TRBJ1-5 | once | TRBV10-3 | TGTGCCATCAGTGACTCAGACAGGGTTCAGCCCCAGCATTTT | CAISDSDRVQPQHF
TRBD2 | TRBJ2-7 | . | TRBV28 | TGTGCCAGCAGTTTATGGACGGGGGAGGGCTTCCACGAGCAGTACTTC | CASSLWTGEGFHEQYF
TRBD2 | TRBJ2-2 | . | TRBV28 | TGTGCCAGCAGTCCGCGGCAGCGGGATAGGCATGCAAACACCGGGGAGCTGTTTTTT | CASSPRQRDRHANTGELFF
. | TRBJ2-7 | . | TRBV7-9 | TGTGCCAGCAGCTGGGGGGAGCGAGAGGGCTACGAGCAGTACTTC | CASSWGEREGYEQYF
TRBD1 | TRBJ2-7 | . | TRBV27 | TGTGCCAGCAGTTCAAGGGACAGGGGAGAGCAGTACTTC | CASSSRDRGEQYF
TRBD2 | TRBJ2-7 | . | TRBV27 | TGTGCCAGCCGGGTTGGGCGGGAGCGGGAGCAGTACTTC | CASRVGREREQYF
. | TRBJ1-5 | . | TRBV5-1 | TGCGCCAGCAGCTTGGGGCCATCACCAAATCAGCCCCAGCATTTT | CASSLGPSPNQPQHF
. | TRBJ2-5 | . | TRBV9 | TGTGCCAGCAGCGTAGAAGGGTCTCTGTACCAAGAGACCCAGTACTTC | CASSVEGSLYQETQYF
TRBD2 | TRBJ2-7 | . | TRBV7-3 | TGTGCCAGCAGCTCCCCTTTAGCGGGAGCAAAGTCCTACGAGCAGTACTTC | CASSSPLAGAKSYEQYF
. | TRBJ1-4 | . | TRBV9 | TGTGCCAGCAGCGTAACTCCTGTCGGGTATGAAAAACTGTTTTTT | CASSVTPVGYEKLFF
. | TRBJ2-7 | . | TRBV27 | TGTGCCAGCTCGGGGGGAACAGGGGCCTACGAGCAGTACTTC | CASSGGTGAYEQYF
. | TRBJ1-1 | . | TRBV19 | TGTGCCAGTAGTATCTCCCTCACTGAAGCTTTCTTT | CASSISLTEAFF
. | TRBJ1-5 | . | TRBV6-5 | TGTGCCAGCAGTTCGCGACAGTCAAATCAGCCCCAGCATTTT | CASSSRQSNQPQHF